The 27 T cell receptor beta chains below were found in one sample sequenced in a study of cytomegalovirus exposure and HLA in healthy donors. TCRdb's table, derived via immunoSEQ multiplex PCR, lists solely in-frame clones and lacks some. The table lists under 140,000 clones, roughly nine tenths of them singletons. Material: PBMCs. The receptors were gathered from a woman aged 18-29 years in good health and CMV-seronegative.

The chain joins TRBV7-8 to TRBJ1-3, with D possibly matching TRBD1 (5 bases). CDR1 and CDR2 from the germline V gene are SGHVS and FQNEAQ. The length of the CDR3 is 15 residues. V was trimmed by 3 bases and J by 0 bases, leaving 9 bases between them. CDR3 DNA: TGTGCCAGCAGCTTGGGACTGCCCTCTGGAAACACCATATATTTT. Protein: CASSLGLPSGNTIYF.

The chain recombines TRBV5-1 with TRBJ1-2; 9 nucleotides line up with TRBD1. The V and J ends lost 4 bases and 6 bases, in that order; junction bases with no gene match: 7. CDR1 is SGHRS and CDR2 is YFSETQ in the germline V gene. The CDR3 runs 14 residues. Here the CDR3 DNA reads TGCGCCAGCAGCATCTTACAGGGGGCAAATGGCTACACCTTC. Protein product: CASSILQGANGYTF.

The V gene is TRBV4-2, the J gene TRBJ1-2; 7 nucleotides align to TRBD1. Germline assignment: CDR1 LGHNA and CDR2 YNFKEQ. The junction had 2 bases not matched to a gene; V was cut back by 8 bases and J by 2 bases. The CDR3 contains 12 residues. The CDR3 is CASGGQNYGYTF. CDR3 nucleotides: TGTGCCAGCGGGGGACAGAACTATGGCTACACCTTC.

CDR3 amino acids: CASSYRGQAYEQYF. As DNA, the CDR3 is TGTGCCAGCAGTTACAGGGGACAGGCGTACGAGCAGTACTTC. The rearrangement uses TRBV6-5 and TRBJ2-7, with 8 bases aligning to TRBD1. Germline V gene lookup returns CDR1 MNHEY and CDR2 SVGAGI. This CDR3 has 14 residues. With 2 bases clipped from V and 4 bases from J, the junction kept 4 bases outside the gene matches.

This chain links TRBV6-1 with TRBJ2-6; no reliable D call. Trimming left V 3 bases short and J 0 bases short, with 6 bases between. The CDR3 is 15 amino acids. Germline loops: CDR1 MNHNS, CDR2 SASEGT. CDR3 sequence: CASSEVGSGANVLTF. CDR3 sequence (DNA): TGTGCCAGCAGTGAGGTCGGCTCTGGGGCCAACGTCCTGACTTTC.

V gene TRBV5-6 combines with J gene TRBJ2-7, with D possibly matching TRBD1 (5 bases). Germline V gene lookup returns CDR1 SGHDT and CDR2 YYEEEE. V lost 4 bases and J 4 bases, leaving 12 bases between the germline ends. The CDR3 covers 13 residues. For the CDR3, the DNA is TGTGCCAGCAGCCGAGGACACCTGTACGAGCAGTACTTC. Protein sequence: CASSRGHLYEQYF.

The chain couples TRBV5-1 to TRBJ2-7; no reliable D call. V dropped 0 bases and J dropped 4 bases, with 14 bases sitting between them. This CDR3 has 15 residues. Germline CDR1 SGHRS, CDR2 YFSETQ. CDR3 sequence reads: CASSLAGPVGYEQYF. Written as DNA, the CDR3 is TGCGCCAGCAGCTTGGCTGGGCCGGTTGGGTACGAGCAGTACTTC.

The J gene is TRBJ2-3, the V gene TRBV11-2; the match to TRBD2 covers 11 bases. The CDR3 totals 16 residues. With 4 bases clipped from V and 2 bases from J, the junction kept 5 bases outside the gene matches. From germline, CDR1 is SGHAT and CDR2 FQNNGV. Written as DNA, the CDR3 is TGTGCCAGCAGCTACCCTAGCGGGAGGCACACAGATACGCAGTATTTT. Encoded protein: CASSYPSGRHTDTQYF. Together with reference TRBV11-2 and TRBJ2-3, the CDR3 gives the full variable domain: EAGVAQSPRYKIIEKRQSVAFWCNPISGHATLYWYQQILGQGPKLLIQFQNNGVVDDSQLPKDRFSAERLKGVDSTLKIQPAKLEDSAVYLCASSYPSGRHTDTQYFGPGTRLTVL.

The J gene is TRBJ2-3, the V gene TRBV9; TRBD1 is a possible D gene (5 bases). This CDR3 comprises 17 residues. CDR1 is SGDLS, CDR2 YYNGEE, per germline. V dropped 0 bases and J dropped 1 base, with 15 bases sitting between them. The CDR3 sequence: CASSVGIQGFGTDTQYF. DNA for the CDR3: TGTGCCAGCAGCGTAGGCATTCAGGGATTCGGCACAGATACGCAGTATTTT.

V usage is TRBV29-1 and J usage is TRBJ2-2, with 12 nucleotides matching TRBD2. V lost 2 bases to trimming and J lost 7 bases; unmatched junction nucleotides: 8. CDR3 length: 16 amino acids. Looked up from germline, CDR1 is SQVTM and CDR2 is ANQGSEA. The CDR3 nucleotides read TGCAGCGTTGAAAGACTAGCGGGAGTAAAGGGCGGGGAGCTGTTTTTT. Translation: CSVERLAGVKGGELFF.

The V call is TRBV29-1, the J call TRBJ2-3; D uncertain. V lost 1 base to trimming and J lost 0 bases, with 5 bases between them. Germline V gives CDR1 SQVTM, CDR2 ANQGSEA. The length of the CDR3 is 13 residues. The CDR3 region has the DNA TGCAGCGTTGAAGGACTGAGCACAGATACGCAGTATTTT. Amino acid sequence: CSVEGLSTDTQYF.

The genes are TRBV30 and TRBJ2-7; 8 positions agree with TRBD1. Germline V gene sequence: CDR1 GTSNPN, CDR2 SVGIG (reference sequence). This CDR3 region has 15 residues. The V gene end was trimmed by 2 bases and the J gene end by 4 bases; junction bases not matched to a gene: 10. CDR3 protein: CAWSTRTGSGYEQYF. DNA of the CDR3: TGTGCCTGGAGTACTAGGACAGGGTCGGGGTACGAGCAGTACTTC.

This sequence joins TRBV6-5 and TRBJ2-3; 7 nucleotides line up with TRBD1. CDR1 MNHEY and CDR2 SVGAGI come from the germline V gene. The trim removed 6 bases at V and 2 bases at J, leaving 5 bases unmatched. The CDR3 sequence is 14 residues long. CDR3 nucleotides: TGTGCCAGCAGGAGAGACAGGGTCACAGATACGCAGTATTTT. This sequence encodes CASRRDRVTDTQYF.

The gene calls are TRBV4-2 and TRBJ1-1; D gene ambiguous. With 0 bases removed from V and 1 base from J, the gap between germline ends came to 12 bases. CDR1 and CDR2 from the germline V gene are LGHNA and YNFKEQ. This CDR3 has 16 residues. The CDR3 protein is CASSQERYSTNTEAFF. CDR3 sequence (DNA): TGTGCCAGCAGCCAAGAAAGGTACAGTACGAACACTGAAGCTTTCTTT.

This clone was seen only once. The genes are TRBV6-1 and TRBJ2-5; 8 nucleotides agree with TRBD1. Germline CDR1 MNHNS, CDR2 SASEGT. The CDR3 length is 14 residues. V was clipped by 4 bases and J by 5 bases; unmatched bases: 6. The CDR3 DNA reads TGTGCCAGCAGTGCGTCCAGGGGGCGGGAGACCCAGTACTTC. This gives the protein CASSASRGRETQYF.

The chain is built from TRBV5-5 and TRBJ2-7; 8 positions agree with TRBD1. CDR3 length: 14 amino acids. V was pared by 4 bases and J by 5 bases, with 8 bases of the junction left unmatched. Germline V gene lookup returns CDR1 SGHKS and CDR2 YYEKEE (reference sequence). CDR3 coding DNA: TGTGCCAGCAGCACCACAGGGGGATGGAACGAGCAGTACTTC. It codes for CASSTTGGWNEQYF.

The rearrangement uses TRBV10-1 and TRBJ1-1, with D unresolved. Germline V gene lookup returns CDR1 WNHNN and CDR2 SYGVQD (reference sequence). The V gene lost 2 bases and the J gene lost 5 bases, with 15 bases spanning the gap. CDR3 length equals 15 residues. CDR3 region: CASSESPGRETEAFF. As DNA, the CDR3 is TGCGCCAGCAGTGAGAGCCCGGGGAGGGAGACTGAAGCTTTCTTT.

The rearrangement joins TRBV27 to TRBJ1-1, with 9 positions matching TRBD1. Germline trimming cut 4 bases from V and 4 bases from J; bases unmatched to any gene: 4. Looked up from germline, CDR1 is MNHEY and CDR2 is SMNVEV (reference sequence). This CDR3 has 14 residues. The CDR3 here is CASSWGQGTTEAFF. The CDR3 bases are TGTGCCAGCAGTTGGGGACAGGGAACCACTGAAGCTTTCTTT.

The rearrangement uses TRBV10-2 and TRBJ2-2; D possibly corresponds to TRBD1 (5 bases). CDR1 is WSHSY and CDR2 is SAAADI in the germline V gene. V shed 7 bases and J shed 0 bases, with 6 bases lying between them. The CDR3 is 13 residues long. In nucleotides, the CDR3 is TGCGCCAGCAAACAGGCGAACACCGGGGAGCTGTTTTTT. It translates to CASKQANTGELFF.

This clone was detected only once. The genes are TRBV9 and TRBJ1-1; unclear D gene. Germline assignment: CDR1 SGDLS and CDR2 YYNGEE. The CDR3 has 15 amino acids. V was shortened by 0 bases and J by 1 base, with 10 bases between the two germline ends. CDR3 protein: CASSVDGRPNTEAFF. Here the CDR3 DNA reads TGTGCCAGCAGCGTAGATGGGAGACCGAACACTGAAGCTTTCTTT.

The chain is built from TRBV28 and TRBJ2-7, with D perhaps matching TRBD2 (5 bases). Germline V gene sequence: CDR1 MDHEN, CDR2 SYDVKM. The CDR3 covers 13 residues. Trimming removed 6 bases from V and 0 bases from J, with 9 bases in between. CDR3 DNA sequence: TGTGCCAGCAGGATCGGACTCTCCTACGAGCAGTACTTC. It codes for CASRIGLSYEQYF.

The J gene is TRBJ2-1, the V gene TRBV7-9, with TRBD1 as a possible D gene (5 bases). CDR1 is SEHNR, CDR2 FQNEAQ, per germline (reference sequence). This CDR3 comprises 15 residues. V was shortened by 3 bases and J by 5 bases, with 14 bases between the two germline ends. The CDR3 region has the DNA TGTGCCAGCAGCTTCGGGCAGGGTAAGGACAATGAGCAGTTCTTC. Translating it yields CASSFGQGKDNEQFF.

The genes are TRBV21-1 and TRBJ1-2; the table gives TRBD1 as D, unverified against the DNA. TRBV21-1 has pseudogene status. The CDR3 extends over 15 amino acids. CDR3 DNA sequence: TGTGCCAGCAGCAAAGAGCAGACAAGTAACTATGGCTACACCTTC. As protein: CASSKEQTSNYGYTF.

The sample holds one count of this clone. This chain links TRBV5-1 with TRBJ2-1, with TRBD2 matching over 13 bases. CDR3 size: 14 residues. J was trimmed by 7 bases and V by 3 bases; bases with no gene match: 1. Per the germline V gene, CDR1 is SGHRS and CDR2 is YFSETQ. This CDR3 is CASSWTSGGNEQFF. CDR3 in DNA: TGCGCCAGCAGCTGGACTAGCGGGGGAAATGAGCAGTTCTTC.

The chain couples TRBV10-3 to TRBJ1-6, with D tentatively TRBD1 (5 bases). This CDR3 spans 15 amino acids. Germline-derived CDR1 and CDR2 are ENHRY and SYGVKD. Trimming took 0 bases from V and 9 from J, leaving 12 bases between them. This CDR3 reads CAISESNQGSSPLHF. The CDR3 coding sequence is TGTGCCATCAGTGAGTCGAATCAGGGTAGTTCACCCCTCCACTTT.

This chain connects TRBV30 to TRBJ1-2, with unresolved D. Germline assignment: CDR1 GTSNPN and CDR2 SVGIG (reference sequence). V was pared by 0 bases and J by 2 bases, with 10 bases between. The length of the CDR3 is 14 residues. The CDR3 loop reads CAWSVRQINYGYTF. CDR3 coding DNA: TGTGCCTGGAGTGTGCGGCAGATCAACTATGGCTACACCTTC.

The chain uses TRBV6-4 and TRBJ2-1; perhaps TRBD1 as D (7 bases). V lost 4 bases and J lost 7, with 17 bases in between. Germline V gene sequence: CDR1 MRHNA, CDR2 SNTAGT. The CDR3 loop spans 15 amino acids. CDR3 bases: TGTGCCAGCAGTGGGGGGAACCAGGGGGGTAATGAGCAGTTCTTC. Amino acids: CASSGGNQGGNEQFF.